The clone carrying this TCR beta chain has only one observation. Antigen: not known. Here immunoSEQ multiplex PCR was the method, and the copy in TCRdb shows in-frame clones only, minus some. The top ten hold 29% of the sample, which has more than 15,000 clones, approximately 92% seen once. The sample belongs to a study of OX40 agonist ivuxolimab in advanced cancers. Overall study: Melanoma, hepatocellular carcinoma, head and neck or renal cell cancer occurred in dose-escalation patients. Study conclusions and caveats: At 0.1-3.0 mg/kg, partial responders had clonal expansion among the lowest observed. In general, CD8+ T cells held more expanded clones than CD4+ did, on average.

V lost 4 bases and J lost 1, with 15 bases in between. CDR3 length equals 16 residues. The germline CDR1 and CDR2 sequences are ENHRY and SYGVKD. The starting material was CD4+ or CD8+ T cells sorted from blood, obtained in a trial of the OX40 agonist ivuxolimab. This TCR was sampled from an adult with an advanced solid tumor such as melanoma, head and neck, liver or kidney cancer. The chain links TRBV10-3 to TRBJ2-3, with a weak D call TRBD2 (6 bases). CDR3 loop: CAISATRDSGTDTQYF. In nucleotides, the CDR3 is TGTGCCATCAGTGCGACCCGGGACTCCGGCACAGATACGCAGTATTTT.